Listed here are 12 T cell receptor beta chains from one sample, sequenced in a study of CD8 T cells in ankylosing spondylitis. TCRdb reprocessed the 5' RACE reads with MiXCR, giving one entry per CDR3 protein. There are nearly 350,000 distinct CDR3 sequences in the sample; about 14% occur only once, and 0.95% to 1.4% lies in the top ten. The material sequenced was blood, either unsorted or a sorted T cell fraction (not recorded which). The receptors shown here come from a male donor with ankylosing spondylitis or in good health (not recorded which).

This clonotype turned up a few times. This rearrangement joins TRBV5-4 to TRBJ2-7; TRBD1 matches at 11 bases. This CDR3 comprises 14 residues. J lost 7 bases, V lost 4 bases, and 7 bases had no gene match. Germline CDR1 reads SGHNT; CDR2 reads YYREEE (reference sequence). CDR3 DNA sequence: TGTGCCAGCAGCCCTCGGACAGGGGGCCAAGAGCAGTACTTC. It yields the protein CASSPRTGGQEQYF.

The rearrangement joins TRBV3-1 to TRBJ1-6, with 7 bases that match TRBD1. Germline V gene data show CDR1 as LGHDT and CDR2 as YNNKEL (reference sequence). The CDR3 consists of 15 residues. The ends lost 4 bases at V and 8 bases at J; junction bases unmatched: 8. The CDR3 loop is CASSPGQEPHSPLHF. DNA of the CDR3: TGTGCCAGCAGCCCCGGACAGGAGCCACATTCACCCCTCCACTTT.

This clonotype was seen more than once but under ten times. This chain uses TRBV20-1 with TRBJ2-3; maybe TRBD2 (6 bases). The length of the CDR3 is 15 residues. CDR1 DFQATT and CDR2 SNEGSKA come from the germline V gene (reference sequence). The CDR3 DNA reads as TGCAGCCTCTCGACCCACGGGACTTACACAGATACGCAGTATTTT. Its translation: CSLSTHGTYTDTQYF.

This clonotype was seen only once. CDR3 amino acids: CASSTGTSTDTQYF. The CDR3 nucleotides are TGCGCCAGCAGTACCGGGACATCCACAGATACGCAGTATTTT. V is TRBV5-1 and J is TRBJ2-3; tentatively, D is TRBD1 (6 bases). This CDR3 region has 14 residues. Per the germline V gene, CDR1 is SGHRS and CDR2 is YFSETQ. V lost 5 bases to trimming and J lost 2 bases, with 12 bases between them.

The gene calls are TRBV6-1 and TRBJ2-3; D is undetermined. Trimming left V 6 bases short and J 3 bases short, with 10 bases between. The CDR3 sequence is 13 residues long. Germline loops: CDR1 MNHNS, CDR2 SASEGT. CDR3 loop: CASSMAGTDTQYF. As DNA, the CDR3 is TGTGCCAGCAGCATGGCTGGGACAGATACGCAGTATTTT.

The table lists this clonotype with a few counts. The rearrangement uses TRBV19 and TRBJ1-5; no definite D call. The CDR3 sequence is 13 residues long. CDR1 and CDR2 from the germline V gene are LNHDA and SQIVND (reference sequence). The germline V and J ends were trimmed by 5 bases and 4 bases, with 9 bases remaining between them. CDR3 nucleotides: TGTGCCAGTAGTCCGGACTGGAATCAGCCCCAGCATTTT. The encoded protein is CASSPDWNQPQHF.

The sample holds many counts of this clonotype. The genes are TRBV29-1 and TRBJ2-2, with 9 bases matching TRBD2. The CDR3 is 15 amino acids. Germline CDR1 reads SQVTM; CDR2 reads ANQGSEA. With 4 bases clipped from V and 6 bases from J, the junction kept 9 bases outside the gene matches. The CDR3: CSVASGRTGAGELFF. DNA for the CDR3: TGCAGCGTTGCCAGCGGGAGGACGGGAGCCGGGGAGCTGTTTTTT.

This chain links TRBV6-1 with TRBJ2-3; TRBD2 matches at 12 bases. The V and J ends lost 7 bases and 5 bases, in that order; junction bases with no gene match: 7. CDR3 length equals 15 residues. CDR1 and CDR2 (germline): MNHNS, SASEGT. The CDR3 sequence: CASKRLAGVRDTQYF. The CDR3 bases are TGTGCCAGCAAAAGACTAGCGGGAGTGAGAGATACGCAGTATTTT.

The rearrangement links TRBV6-5 to TRBJ2-7; maybe TRBD2 (7 bases). Germline V lookup: CDR1 MNHEY, CDR2 SVGAGI. Trimming shortened V by 6 bases and J by 1 base, and 13 bases separated the two germline ends. The CDR3 extends over 14 amino acids. CDR3 in DNA: TGTGCCAGCAGCTATAGGGGGGGATCCTACGAGCAGTACTTC. Translated, it gives CASSYRGGSYEQYF.

This clonotype occurred many times. The chain uses TRBV12-3 or TRBV12-4 and TRBJ2-2; TRBD1 might be the D (5 bases). V lost 7 bases, J lost 1 base, and 7 bases lay in between. The CDR3 totals 13 residues. CDR3 amino acids: CASNTGNTGELFF. For the CDR3, the DNA is TGTGCCAGCAATACAGGGAACACCGGGGAGCTGTTTTTT.

The chain recombines TRBV7-9 with TRBJ1-6, with D unclear. CDR1 and CDR2 (germline): SEHNR, FQNEAQ (reference sequence). V was cut by 5 bases and J by 7 bases, with 6 bases left in between. The CDR3 consists of 12 residues. In DNA, the CDR3 is TGTGCCAGCAGCGCACAGAATTCACCCCTCCACTTT. It specifies CASSAQNSPLHF.

The chain recombines TRBV27 with TRBJ2-7; no firm D call. V lost 9 bases and J lost 0, with 3 bases in between. The CDR3 totals 10 residues. Per germline, CDR1 MNHEY and CDR2 SMNVEV (reference sequence). CDR3 loop: CARVSYEQYF. CDR3 sequence (DNA): TGTGCCAGGGTCTCCTACGAGCAGTACTTC.